This entry lists 30 T cell receptor beta chains sequenced from one sample in a study of cytomegalovirus exposure and HLA in healthy donors. This PCR relied on a set of 60 Vbeta primers and 13 Jbeta primers. Assay used: immunoSEQ multiplex PCR; TCRdb lists only in-frame clones, some missing. The repertoire consists of 150,000 to 200,000 clones, with around 75% occurring once and the leading ten covering approximately 6%. The sample consisted of PBMCs. Source of these receptors: a woman aged 25-40 years in good health and CMV-seropositive.

V and J are TRBV6-1 and TRBJ2-5; 7 nucleotides line up with TRBD1. V trimming: 8 bases; J trimming: 6 bases; junction bases outside the gene matches: 6. CDR3 size: 12 residues. Looked up from germline, CDR1 is MNHNS and CDR2 is SASEGT. The CDR3 DNA follows: TGTGCCAGCCAGGGGGAAGGGAAGACCCAGTACTTC. This gives the protein CASQGEGKTQYF.

The V and J genes are TRBV19 and TRBJ1-1, with TRBD1 as a possible D gene (6 bases). Trimming took off 5 bases at V and 3 bases at J, with 10 bases between the two ends. This CDR3 contains 13 residues. Per the germline V gene, CDR1 is LNHDA and CDR2 is SQIVND (reference sequence). CDR3 sequence reads: CASSAAGDTEAFF. In nucleotides, the CDR3 is TGTGCCAGTAGTGCGGCAGGGGACACTGAAGCTTTCTTT.

In DNA form, the CDR3 reads TGTGCCAGCAGCCTACCCGGTCGACAGGGGAGCGGCTACACCTTC. Its protein is CASSLPGRQGSGYTF. The chain carries TRBV7-2 and TRBJ1-2, with 8 bases fitting TRBD1. The trim removed 5 bases at V and 8 bases at J, leaving 13 bases unmatched. Germline assignment: CDR1 SGHTA and CDR2 FQGNSA. The CDR3 is 15 amino acids.

The V call is TRBV7-2, the J call TRBJ2-1, with no clear D. CDR1 and CDR2 (germline): SGHTA, FQGNSA. This CDR3 spans 11 amino acids. Trimming shortened V by 5 bases and J by 15 bases, and 14 bases separated the two germline ends. CDR3 region: CASSPGPAPFF. CDR3 coding DNA: TGTGCCAGCAGCCCAGGCCCCGCCCCGTTCTTC.

The chain has TRBV7-9 and TRBJ1-2; no definite D call. The CDR3 spans 13 residues. V lost 5 bases and J 4 bases, leaving 11 bases between the germline ends. Germline CDR1 and CDR2: SEHNR and FQNEAQ (reference sequence). The CDR3 DNA reads as TGTGCCAGCAGCCCCGCCAGAATCTATGGCTACACCTTC. It encodes CASSPARIYGYTF.

This clone occurred a few times. The chain links TRBV4-1 to TRBJ2-5; the match to TRBD2 covers 7 bases. Germline-derived CDR1 and CDR2 are MGHRA and YSYEKL. J gave up 4 bases and V 3 bases, and 14 bases lay outside the gene matches. The CDR3 is 17 amino acids. CDR3 coding DNA: TGCGCCAGCAGCCAGACTCGGGGAGGGAGAGCGGGAGAGACCCAGTACTTC. The encoded protein is CASSQTRGGRAGETQYF.

V usage is TRBV18 and J usage is TRBJ2-7; D gene uncertain. The V gene lost 2 bases and the J gene lost 7 bases, with 9 bases spanning the gap. Germline CDR1 is KGHSH and CDR2 is LQKENI. The CDR3 consists of 12 residues. This CDR3 is CASSPTLEEQYF. CDR3 bases: TGTGCCAGCTCACCAACCCTCGAGGAGCAGTACTTC. The full variable domain, with the rest looked up from reference TRBV18 and TRBJ2-7, is NAGVMQNPRHLVRRRGQEARLRCSPMKGHSHVYWYRQLPEEGLKFMVYLQKENIIDESGMPKERFSAEFPKEGPSILRIQQVVRGDSAAYFCASSPTLEEQYFGPGTRLTVT.

This clone was recorded a few times. This rearrangement joins TRBV19 to TRBJ1-1; D uncertain. The germline V gene encodes CDR1 LNHDA and CDR2 SQIVND (reference sequence). The CDR3 has 15 amino acids. V dropped 3 bases and J dropped 2 bases, with 13 bases sitting between them. The CDR3 spells CASSILQEVNTEAFF. The CDR3 DNA reads TGTGCCAGTAGTATCCTGCAGGAGGTTAACACTGAAGCTTTCTTT.

V usage is TRBV4-1 and J usage is TRBJ2-5; the D is unclear. CDR3 size: 17 residues. Trimming took off 1 base at V and 3 bases at J, with 18 bases between the two ends. CDR1 and CDR2 (germline): MGHRA, YSYEKL. CDR3 region: CASSQVPVASSKETQYF. CDR3 DNA: TGCGCCAGCAGCCAAGTACCAGTAGCTTCTTCTAAAGAGACCCAGTACTTC.

J is TRBJ1-1 and V is TRBV29-1; 7 bases align to TRBD1. The V segment lost 7 bases and the J segment 0 bases; nucleotides outside the gene matches: 2. Germline assignment: CDR1 SQVTM and CDR2 ANQGSEA. The CDR3 is 12 residues long. The CDR3: CSAGQMNTEAFF. The CDR3 nucleotides are TGCAGCGCGGGACAGATGAACACTGAAGCTTTCTTT.

The V call is TRBV7-2, the J call TRBJ2-5, with D hard to call. The DNA end lines up better with TRBJ2-7; the J call may be wrong. This CDR3 comprises 15 residues. Per germline, CDR1 SGHTA and CDR2 FQGNSA. The CDR3 DNA follows: TGTGCCAGCAGCTTACCTCTGATTAGCTCCTACGAGCAGTACTTC. Its translation is CASSLPLISSYEQYF.

The V call is TRBV27, the J call TRBJ1-5; D unclear. The V gene's germline CDR1 is MNHEY and CDR2 SMNVEV (reference sequence). V lost 3 bases and J lost 4, with 13 bases in between. This CDR3 is 15 amino acids long. The CDR3 here is CASSFRTGANQPQHF. CDR3 coding DNA: TGTGCCAGCAGTTTCCGAACTGGAGCGAATCAGCCCCAGCATTTT.

The V and J genes are TRBV5-1 and TRBJ1-2; D uncertain. This CDR3 is 13 amino acids long. The V gene's germline CDR1 is SGHRS and CDR2 YFSETQ. The germline V and J ends were trimmed by 4 bases and 8 bases, with 15 bases remaining between them. CDR3 loop: CASSPGSSFGYTF. The CDR3 nucleotides are TGCGCCAGCAGCCCGGGGTCGTCCTTCGGCTACACCTTC.

The J gene is TRBJ1-5, the V gene TRBV15; possible D gene TRBD1, 5 bases. Trimming stripped 9 bases from V and 1 base from J, with 10 bases between. Germline CDR1 and CDR2: LNHNV and YYDKDF (reference sequence). CDR3 size: 13 residues. CDR3 in amino acids: CATGRVSNQPQHF. The CDR3 nucleotides are TGTGCCACAGGCAGGGTGAGCAATCAGCCCCAGCATTTT. Full variable domain (rest looked up from reference TRBV15 and TRBJ1-5): DAMVIQNPRYQVTQFGKPVTLSCSQTLNHNVMYWYQQKSSQAPKLLFHYYDKDFNNEADTPDNFQSRRPNTSFCFLDIRSPGLGDTAMYLCATGRVSNQPQHFGDGTRLSIL.

The CDR3 here is CASSPRQSARGGNTIYF. CDR3 DNA: TGTGCCAGCAGCCCAAGACAGAGCGCAAGGGGTGGAAACACCATATATTTT. The V call is TRBV7-8, the J call TRBJ1-3; TRBD1 is a possible D gene (5 bases). The CDR3 runs to 17 residues. Germline-derived CDR1 and CDR2 are SGHVS and FQNEAQ. V dropped 5 bases and J dropped 3 bases, with 20 bases sitting between them.

The chain carries TRBV29-1 and TRBJ2-5; 9 bases line up with TRBD1. The junction had 5 bases not matched to a gene; V was cut back by 4 bases and J by 5 bases. Germline V gives CDR1 SQVTM, CDR2 ANQGSEA. This CDR3 contains 13 residues. For the CDR3, the DNA is TGCAGCGTTGGGCCGGGGACAGGGGAGACCCAGTACTTC. Its protein is CSVGPGTGETQYF. Full variable domain (remainder filled in from reference TRBV29-1 and TRBJ2-5): SAVISQKPSRDICQRGTSLTIQCQVDSQVTMMFWYRQQPGQSLTLIATANQGSEATYESGFVIDKFPISRPNLTFSTLTVSNMSPEDSSIYLCSVGPGTGETQYFGPGTRLLVL.

The CDR3 DNA reads as TGTGCCAGCAGTTTTCCGGGACAGGGGAACTATGGCTACACCTTC. It specifies CASSFPGQGNYGYTF. The genes are TRBV28 and TRBJ1-2, with TRBD1 matching over 10 bases. The CDR3 covers 15 residues. Looked up from germline, CDR1 is MDHEN and CDR2 is SYDVKM. Trimming at V came to 3 bases and at J to 2 bases, leaving 3 bases not matched to a gene.

The J gene is TRBJ1-1, the V gene TRBV23-1, with 9 nucleotides matching TRBD1. TRBV23-1 is given ORF status, its function remaining uncertain. V gave up 5 bases and J gave up 4 bases; unmatched junction bases: 5. There are 14 residues in the CDR3. In nucleotides, the CDR3 is TGCGCCAGCAGTGAAACAGGGGGCAGCACTGAAGCTTTCTTT. It translates to CASSETGGSTEAFF.

In DNA form, the CDR3 reads TGTGCCAGCTCACCACCCGGGGTTCGCACTGAAGCTTTCTTT. Protein sequence: CASSPPGVRTEAFF. The chain employs TRBV18 and TRBJ1-1; D uncertain. V lost 0 bases and J 4 bases, leaving 9 bases between the germline ends. From germline, CDR1 is KGHSH and CDR2 LQKENI. The CDR3 has 14 residues.

CDR3 DNA sequence: TGTGCCAGCAGTGACTATTCCGGGACAGGGGGTAACCGACTGTTTTTT. Translating it yields CASSDYSGTGGNRLFF. This sequence joins TRBV6-1 and TRBJ1-4; 11 bases agree with TRBD1. This CDR3 has 16 residues. V shed 3 bases and J 13 bases; nucleotides not matched to a gene: 13. Germline V gene sequence: CDR1 MNHNS, CDR2 SASEGT.

The chain recombines TRBV2 with TRBJ1-1, with 9 positions matching TRBD1. Germline assignment: CDR1 SNHLY and CDR2 FYNNEI. Trimming cost V 4 bases and J 5 bases; bases outside gene matches: 2. The CDR3 is made up of 13 amino acids. The DNA of the CDR3 is TGTGCCAGCAGTGGGGACAGGGAGACTGAAGCTTTCTTT. Protein product: CASSGDRETEAFF.

This chain connects TRBV27 to TRBJ2-2; 7 bases are a match to TRBD2. This CDR3 is built from 16 residues. The V and J ends lost 3 bases and 7 bases, in that order; junction bases with no gene match: 11. CDR1 is MNHEY and CDR2 is SMNVEV in the germline V gene (reference sequence). The CDR3 nucleotides read TGTGCCAGCAGTTTTTTAGGACTAGGGTTTGTCGGGGAGCTGTTTTTT. As protein: CASSFLGLGFVGELFF.

This sequence joins TRBV5-1 and TRBJ2-2; the D is unclear. V lost 7 bases and J 2 bases, leaving 12 bases between the germline ends. The V gene's germline CDR1 is SGHRS and CDR2 YFSETQ. CDR3 length equals 14 residues. CDR3 bases: TGCGCCAGCCGTCTCCAGGTTAACACCGGGGAGCTGTTTTTT. Translated: CASRLQVNTGELFF. Based on the CDR3 plus reference TRBV5-1 and TRBJ2-2, the full variable domain is KAGVTQTPRYLIKTRGQQVTLSCSPISGHRSVSWYQQTPGQGLQFLFEYFSETQRNKGNFPGRFSGRQFSNSRSEMNVSTLELGDSALYLCASRLQVNTGELFFGEGSRLTVL.

This chain links TRBV20-1 with TRBJ2-2; D gene ambiguous. The CDR3 spans 11 residues. Trimming pared 6 bases from V and 6 bases from J, leaving 8 bases between. Germline-derived CDR1 and CDR2 are DFQATT and SNEGSKA (reference sequence). This chain's CDR3 is CSAPFAGELFF. The DNA for the CDR3 is TGCAGTGCCCCCTTCGCCGGGGAGCTGTTTTTT.

The chain is built from TRBV28 and TRBJ2-2; maybe TRBD2 (6 bases). CDR3 size: 14 residues. CDR1 and CDR2 from the germline V gene are MDHEN and SYDVKM. The V and J ends lost 5 bases and 5 bases respectively, with 12 bases between them. The DNA of the CDR3 is TGTGCCAGCAGTGCGGGGTTGGGGACCGGGGAGCTGTTTTTT. Translation: CASSAGLGTGELFF.

V and J are TRBV29-1 and TRBJ2-2; a weak D match, TRBD2 (6 bases). Germline V gene lookup returns CDR1 SQVTM and CDR2 ANQGSEA. This CDR3 is 14 amino acids long. Trimming shortened V by 4 bases and J by 0 bases, and 9 bases separated the two germline ends. CDR3 bases: TGCAGCGTTGCTAGCGCCGCGAACACCGGGGAGCTGTTTTTT. It specifies CSVASAANTGELFF.

The chain carries TRBV6-6 and TRBJ1-2; TRBD1 matches 9 bases. Germline CDR1 reads MNHNY; CDR2 reads SVGAGI (reference sequence). This CDR3 has 14 residues. Unmatched junction bases numbered 3, after V lost 0 bases and J lost 7 bases. The CDR3 nucleotides read TGTGCCAGCAGTTACTCGGACAGGGGATGTGGCTACACCTTC. Residues: CASSYSDRGCGYTF.

The chain uses TRBV9 and TRBJ2-5, with TRBD2 identical over 11 bases. Germline loops: CDR1 SGDLS, CDR2 YYNGEE. The CDR3 is made up of 14 amino acids. V dropped 3 bases and J dropped 6; count of bases not matched to a gene: 4. The CDR3 sequence: CASSASGRRQTQYF. Here the CDR3 DNA reads TGTGCCAGCAGCGCTAGCGGGAGGCGACAGACCCAGTACTTC. The full variable domain, rest sourced from reference TRBV9 and TRBJ2-5, is DSGVTQTPKHLITATGQRVTLRCSPRSGDLSVYWYQQSLDQGLQFLIQYYNGEERAKGNILERFSAQQFPDLHSELNLSSLELGDSALYFCASSASGRRQTQYFGPGTRLLVL.

V and J are TRBV4-1 and TRBJ2-7; D may be TRBD2 (6 bases). The CDR3 extends over 15 amino acids. The V gene lost 4 bases and the J gene lost 5 bases, with 18 bases spanning the gap. CDR1 and CDR2 from the germline V gene are MGHRA and YSYEKL. CDR3 loop: CASSPSPAGLDEQYF. The CDR3 DNA is TGCGCCAGCAGCCCAAGTCCAGCGGGCTTGGACGAGCAGTACTTC.

The CDR3 coding sequence is TGCGCCAGCAGTGTCCGTGGGACTCTCAACAATGAGCAGTTCTTC. It codes for CASSVRGTLNNEQFF. V and J are TRBV10-1 and TRBJ2-1, with D perhaps matching TRBD2 (6 bases). The CDR3 extends over 15 amino acids. V shed 4 bases and J shed 5 bases, with 15 bases lying between them. CDR1 and CDR2 from the germline V gene are WNHNN and SYGVQD (reference sequence).